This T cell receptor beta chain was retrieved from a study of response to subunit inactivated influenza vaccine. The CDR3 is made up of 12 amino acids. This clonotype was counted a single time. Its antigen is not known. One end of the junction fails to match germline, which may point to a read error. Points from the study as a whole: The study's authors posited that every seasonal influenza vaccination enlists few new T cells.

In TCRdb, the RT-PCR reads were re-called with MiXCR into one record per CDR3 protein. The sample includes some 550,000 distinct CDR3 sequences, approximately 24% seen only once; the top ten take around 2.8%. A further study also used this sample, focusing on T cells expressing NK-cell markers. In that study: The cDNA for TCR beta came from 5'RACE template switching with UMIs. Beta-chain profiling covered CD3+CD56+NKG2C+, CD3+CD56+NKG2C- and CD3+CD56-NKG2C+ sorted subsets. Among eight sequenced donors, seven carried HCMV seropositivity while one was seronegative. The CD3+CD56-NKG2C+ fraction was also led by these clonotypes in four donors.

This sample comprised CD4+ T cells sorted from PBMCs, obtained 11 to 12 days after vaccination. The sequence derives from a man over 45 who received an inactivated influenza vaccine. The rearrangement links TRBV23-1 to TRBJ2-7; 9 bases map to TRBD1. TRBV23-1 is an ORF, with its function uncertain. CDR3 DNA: TGCGCCAGCACTCAACAGGGGGCCGAGCAGTACTTC. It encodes CASTQQGAEQYF.